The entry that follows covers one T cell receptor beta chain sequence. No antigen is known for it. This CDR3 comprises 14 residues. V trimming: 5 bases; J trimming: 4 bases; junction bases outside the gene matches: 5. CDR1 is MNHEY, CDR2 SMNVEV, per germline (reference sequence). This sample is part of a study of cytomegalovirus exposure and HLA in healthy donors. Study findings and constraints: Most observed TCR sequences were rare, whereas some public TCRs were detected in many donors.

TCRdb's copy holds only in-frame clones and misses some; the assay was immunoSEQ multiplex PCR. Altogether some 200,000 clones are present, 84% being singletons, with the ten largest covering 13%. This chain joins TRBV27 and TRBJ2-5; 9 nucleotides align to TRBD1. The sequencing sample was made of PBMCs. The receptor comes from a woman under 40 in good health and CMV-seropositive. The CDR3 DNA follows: TGTGCCAGCAGTCGAGAACAGGGGGCAGAGACCCAGTACTTC. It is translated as CASSREQGAETQYF.